Listed below are T cell receptor beta chains from one sample, sequenced in a study of PD-L1 blockade in urothelial cancer. Assay: immunoSEQ multiplex PCR; the TCRdb copy retains only in-frame clones and omits some. This sample yields 100,000 to 150,000 clones, of which 65% to 85% are seen a single time; 3.2% belongs to the top ten. The material was PBMCs, obtained around atezolizumab (anti-PD-L1) treatment. The source is a man aged 50 or older with urothelial cancer. The CDR3 runs from the conserved cysteine through the conserved F or W. A D gene is named only where the DNA matches it firmly. A row's size may be missing; if present it is once, few, many or a size class.

v_gene	abundance	d_gene	j_gene	CDR3nt	CDR3aa
TRBV18	few	-	TRBJ1-2	TGTGCCAGCTCACCACCGGCTCAGGGCTATGGCTACACCTTC	CASSPPAQGYGYTF
TRBV4-2	-	-	TRBJ2-5	TGTGCCAGCAGCCAAGATCTTCGGGAAGAGACCCAGTACTTC	CASSQDLREETQYF
TRBV10-1	-	TRBD1	TRBJ2-3	TGCGCCGGATCGCGGGACAGGGGCACCACAGATACGCAGTATTTT	CAGSRDRGTTDTQYF
TRBV7-9	-	TRBD2	TRBJ2-3	TGTGCCAGCAGCTTAGGGTATGCGGGAGAAAGCACAGATACGCAGTATTTT	CASSLGYAGESTDTQYF
TRBV7-9	-	-	TRBJ2-2	TGTGCCAGCAGGAGAGGGAGCACCGGGGAGCTGTTTTTT	CASRRGSTGELFF
TRBV14	-	-	TRBJ1-3	TGTGCCAGCAGCCGCAAGGGGGGGGCCTCAGGAAACACCATATATTTT	CASSRKGGASGNTIYF
TRBV18	-	-	TRBJ1-6	TGTGCCAGCTCACGGCAACCTTCGACAGGAGGTAATTCACCCCTCCACTTT	CASSRQPSTGGNSPLHF
TRBV9	once	-	TRBJ2-1	TGTGCCAGCAGCGCCCCACGTGGAGGCGGTCGGGGCTACAATGAGCAGTTCTTC	CASSAPRGGGRGYNEQFF
TRBV30	-	TRBD1	TRBJ1-1	TGTGCCTGGAGGACAGGGCAGGTAACTGAAGCTTTCTTT	CAWRTGQVTEAFF
TRBV7-3	once	-	TRBJ2-1	TGTGCCAGCAGCTTATCAGGTAGCGGAAGCTCCTACAATGAGCAGTTCTTC	CASSLSGSGSSYNEQFF
TRBV5-1	-	TRBD2	TRBJ2-1	TGCGCCAGCAGCTCAGCGGGGCTCACTCACAATGAGCAGTTCTTC	CASSSAGLTHNEQFF
TRBV28	-	TRBD1	TRBJ1-1	TGTGCCATCAGACAGGGGGGGAACACTGAAGCTTTCTTT	CAIRQGGNTEAFF
TRBV28	-	-	TRBJ1-4	TGTGCCAGCAGTTTACAAGGCGGGGCGGCGAAAAAACTGTTTTTT	CASSLQGGAAKKLFF
TRBV5-1	-	TRBD2	TRBJ2-1	TGCGCCAGCAGCCCGGGACTAGCGGGAGATGGGAATGAGCAGTTCTTC	CASSPGLAGDGNEQFF
TRBV5-4	-	-	TRBJ1-1	TGTGCCAGCAGCCCGGGCGGGGCCCTCGAAGCTTTCTTT	CASSPGGALEAFF
TRBV19	-	TRBD1	TRBJ1-2	TGTGCCAGTAGCAGCCGGGGACAGGGCTTAGGCGGCTACACCTTC	CASSSRGQGLGGYTF